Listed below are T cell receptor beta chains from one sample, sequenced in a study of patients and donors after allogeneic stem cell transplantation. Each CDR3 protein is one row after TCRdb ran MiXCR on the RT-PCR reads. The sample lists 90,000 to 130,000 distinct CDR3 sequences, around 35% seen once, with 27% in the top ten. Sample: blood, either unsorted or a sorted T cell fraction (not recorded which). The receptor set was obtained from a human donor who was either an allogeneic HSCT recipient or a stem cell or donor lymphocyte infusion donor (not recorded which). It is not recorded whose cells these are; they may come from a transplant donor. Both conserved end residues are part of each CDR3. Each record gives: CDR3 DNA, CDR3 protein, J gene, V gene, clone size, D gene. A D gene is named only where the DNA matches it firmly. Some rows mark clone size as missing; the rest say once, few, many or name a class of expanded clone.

cdr3_nt: TGTGCCAGCCGAATTGGGGGGACGATCACCGGGGAGCTGTTTTTT; cdr3_aa: CASRIGGTITGELFF; j_call: TRBJ2-2; v_call: TRBV28; clone_size: NA; d_call: NA
cdr3_nt: TGTGCCAGCAGTCAACGGTACCGGGGAGTAACTGAAGCTTTCTTT; cdr3_aa: CASSQRYRGVTEAFF; j_call: TRBJ1-1; v_call: TRBV12-3/TRBV12-4; clone_size: few; d_call: NA
cdr3_nt: TGTGCCAGCAGTTCCTGGGGCCACAAGCGGGGTCCAACCTCGGCCGGGGAGCTGTTTTTT; cdr3_aa: CASSSWGHKRGPTSAGELFF; j_call: TRBJ2-2; v_call: TRBV27; clone_size: NA; d_call: TRBD2
cdr3_nt: TGTGCCAGCTCAACCCCGGGAGGCGGGTACGAGCAGTACTTC; cdr3_aa: CASSTPGGGYEQYF; j_call: TRBJ2-7; v_call: TRBV18; clone_size: few; d_call: TRBD2
cdr3_nt: TGTGCCAGCAGCTTAATCCCCAAGGGAGCGGGTAGTCGAAACACCATATATTTT; cdr3_aa: CASSLIPKGAGSRNTIYF; j_call: TRBJ1-3; v_call: TRBV7-6; clone_size: NA; d_call: NA
cdr3_nt: TGTGCCAGCAGCCCGGGGGATTATGAGCAGTTCTTC; cdr3_aa: CASSPGDYEQFF; j_call: TRBJ2-1; v_call: TRBV7-9; clone_size: NA; d_call: NA
cdr3_nt: TGTGCCAGCAGCCTTTTAGCTCCTGAGCAGTTCTTC; cdr3_aa: CASSLLAPEQFF; j_call: TRBJ2-1; v_call: TRBV28; clone_size: NA; d_call: NA
cdr3_nt: TGTGCCAGCAGTTACGGGTTACTTGGAAACACCATATATTTT; cdr3_aa: CASSYGLLGNTIYF; j_call: TRBJ1-3; v_call: TRBV6-5; clone_size: few; d_call: NA
cdr3_nt: TGTGCCAGCTATAGATCGGGAGGGGTTAATGAGCAGTTCTTC; cdr3_aa: CASYRSGGVNEQFF; j_call: TRBJ2-1; v_call: TRBV6-2/TRBV6-3; clone_size: NA; d_call: TRBD2
cdr3_nt: TGCAGTGCTAGAGGTGTGGTAGGGGGCTACACCTTC; cdr3_aa: CSARGVVGGYTF; j_call: TRBJ1-2; v_call: TRBV20-1; clone_size: NA; d_call: NA
cdr3_nt: TGTGCCATCAGTGAGGGAAAGGTCAGGAATGAGCAGTTCTTC; cdr3_aa: CAISEGKVRNEQFF; j_call: TRBJ2-1; v_call: TRBV10-3; clone_size: NA; d_call: NA
cdr3_nt: TGTGCCACCAGTGGACAGGGCGGTTTCACAGATACGCAGTATTTT; cdr3_aa: CATSGQGGFTDTQYF; j_call: TRBJ2-3; v_call: TRBV24-1; clone_size: NA; d_call: TRBD1
cdr3_nt: TGCGCCAGCAGCCAAGAGAGAGGACAGAGTTTTGGCTACACCTTC; cdr3_aa: CASSQERGQSFGYTF; j_call: TRBJ1-2; v_call: TRBV4-3; clone_size: few; d_call: NA
cdr3_nt: TGTGCCAGCAGTGGACAGCTCTTTGGAGGAGCAGGGGCCAACGTCCTGACTTTC; cdr3_aa: CASSGQLFGGAGANVLTF; j_call: TRBJ2-6; v_call: TRBV6-1; clone_size: NA; d_call: NA
cdr3_nt: TGTGCCAGCACCCGGGGGGATTACTCCGGCCAAGAGACCCAGTACTTC; cdr3_aa: CASTRGDYSGQETQYF; j_call: TRBJ2-5; v_call: TRBV6-5; clone_size: few; d_call: TRBD2
cdr3_nt: TGTGCCAGCAGACCGGACGGGACGAACACTGAAGCTTTCTTT; cdr3_aa: CASRPDGTNTEAFF; j_call: TRBJ1-1; v_call: TRBV2; clone_size: few; d_call: NA
cdr3_nt: TGCGCCAGCAGATCAACAGGGGGCACCCCCACCGGGGAGCTGTTTTTT; cdr3_aa: CASRSTGGTPTGELFF; j_call: TRBJ2-2; v_call: TRBV5-1; clone_size: NA; d_call: TRBD1
cdr3_nt: TGCGCCAGCAGCGGCCTTAAAGCGTCTCGGGAGCAGTTCTTC; cdr3_aa: CASSGLKASREQFF; j_call: TRBJ2-1; v_call: TRBV5-1; clone_size: NA; d_call: NA
cdr3_nt: TGTGCCAGCAGCCAAGTCGGGAGCCCGTACGAGCAGTACTTC; cdr3_aa: CASSQVGSPYEQYF; j_call: TRBJ2-7; v_call: TRBV4-2; clone_size: NA; d_call: NA
cdr3_nt: TGTGCCAGCAGCCAGACAGGGATGGAGACCCAGTACTTC; cdr3_aa: CASSQTGMETQYF; j_call: TRBJ2-5; v_call: TRBV3-1; clone_size: NA; d_call: TRBD1
cdr3_nt: TGTGCCAGCAGCCAAGACTCAGGGGGAGGCGGCTACACCTTC; cdr3_aa: CASSQDSGGGGYTF; j_call: TRBJ1-2; v_call: TRBV4-2; clone_size: NA; d_call: TRBD1
cdr3_nt: TGTGCCAGCAGTTTAGACATAAAGTATCAGCCCCAGCATTTT; cdr3_aa: CASSLDIKYQPQHF; j_call: TRBJ1-5; v_call: TRBV28; clone_size: NA; d_call: NA
cdr3_nt: TGTGCCAGCAGTCCCCGGGCGGGAGATACCGGGGAGCTGTTTTTT; cdr3_aa: CASSPRAGDTGELFF; j_call: TRBJ2-2; v_call: TRBV6-2/TRBV6-3; clone_size: NA; d_call: TRBD2
cdr3_nt: TGTGCCAGCAGGCAATTCGAGGGGTCCCCCACTGAAGCTTTCTTT; cdr3_aa: CASRQFEGSPTEAFF; j_call: TRBJ1-1; v_call: TRBV6-5; clone_size: NA; d_call: NA
cdr3_nt: TGCAGTGCTAGCCGGACTGAAGCTTTCTTT; cdr3_aa: CSASRTEAFF; j_call: TRBJ1-1; v_call: TRBV20-1; clone_size: NA; d_call: NA
cdr3_nt: TGTGCCAGTAGACCCACGGGATTAAGTGGTGAGCAGTTCTTC; cdr3_aa: CASRPTGLSGEQFF; j_call: TRBJ2-1; v_call: TRBV19; clone_size: few; d_call: NA
cdr3_nt: TGCAGTGCTAGAGCGGGACATGGAACCTACAATGAGCAGTTCTTC; cdr3_aa: CSARAGHGTYNEQFF; j_call: TRBJ2-1; v_call: TRBV20-1; clone_size: few; d_call: NA
cdr3_nt: TGTGCCATCAGTGTCGGGACATCGTCACTATCCTCTGGAAACACCATATATTTT; cdr3_aa: CAISVGTSSLSSGNTIYF; j_call: TRBJ1-3; v_call: TRBV10-3; clone_size: NA; d_call: NA
cdr3_nt: TGTGCCAGCTCACCAGAAGACTCCCTCGGACGGAGCTCCTACAATGAGCAGTTCTTC; cdr3_aa: CASSPEDSLGRSSYNEQFF; j_call: TRBJ2-1; v_call: TRBV18; clone_size: NA; d_call: NA
cdr3_nt: TGCAGCGTTTTTCTCGGTGGGGAGACCCAGTACTTC; cdr3_aa: CSVFLGGETQYF; j_call: TRBJ2-5; v_call: TRBV29-1; clone_size: NA; d_call: NA
cdr3_nt: TGTGCCAGCAGTTGGAGCGGGAGGAGCCACGAGCAGTACTTC; cdr3_aa: CASSWSGRSHEQYF; j_call: TRBJ2-7; v_call: TRBV28; clone_size: once; d_call: TRBD2
cdr3_nt: TGCAGTGCCGGAGGGCAGGTGGGGCAGCCCCAGCATTTT; cdr3_aa: CSAGGQVGQPQHF; j_call: TRBJ1-5; v_call: TRBV20-1; clone_size: few; d_call: NA
cdr3_nt: TGTGCCAGCAGTAGGGCAGACAGGGACTTGCAAAAGACCCAGTACTTC; cdr3_aa: CASSRADRDLQKTQYF; j_call: TRBJ2-5; v_call: TRBV12-3/TRBV12-4; clone_size: once; d_call: NA
cdr3_nt: TGTGCCAGCAGTGATTTTGGTCTTGAGCAGTTCTTC; cdr3_aa: CASSDFGLEQFF; j_call: TRBJ2-1; v_call: TRBV25-1; clone_size: NA; d_call: NA
cdr3_nt: TGTGCCAGCAGTGAGAGGGGGGCAAGTGATTCACCCCTCCACTTT; cdr3_aa: CASSERGASDSPLHF; j_call: TRBJ1-6; v_call: TRBV2; clone_size: few; d_call: NA
cdr3_nt: TGTGCCAGCAGCTTCAGGACTAGCAATCAGCCCCAGCATTTT; cdr3_aa: CASSFRTSNQPQHF; j_call: TRBJ1-5; v_call: TRBV12-3/TRBV12-4; clone_size: many; d_call: NA
cdr3_nt: TGCAGTGCTAAAACTACGGGAGGAGTGTCAAATGAGCAGTTCTTC; cdr3_aa: CSAKTTGGVSNEQFF; j_call: TRBJ2-1; v_call: TRBV20-1; clone_size: NA; d_call: TRBD2
cdr3_nt: TGTGCCAGCAGTGGACAGGCTGGAAACACCATATATTTT; cdr3_aa: CASSGQAGNTIYF; j_call: TRBJ1-3; v_call: TRBV28; clone_size: few; d_call: TRBD1
cdr3_nt: TGTGCCAGCAGCCAAGACAGGGGGATCAATGGTTACACCTTC; cdr3_aa: CASSQDRGINGYTF; j_call: TRBJ1-2; v_call: TRBV4-2; clone_size: few; d_call: TRBD1
cdr3_nt: TGTGCCAGCAGTTCGACTGGACGGTACGAGCAGTACTTC; cdr3_aa: CASSSTGRYEQYF; j_call: TRBJ2-7; v_call: TRBV28; clone_size: once; d_call: NA
cdr3_nt: TGTGCCAGCACCCTGTACCCCGCCTGGGCGGCCTTAAACATTCAGTACTTC; cdr3_aa: CASTLYPAWAALNIQYF; j_call: TRBJ2-4; v_call: TRBV6-2/TRBV6-3; clone_size: NA; d_call: NA
cdr3_nt: TGCGCCAGCAGTTGGGACAGGGCTGAAGCTTTCTTT; cdr3_aa: CASSWDRAEAFF; j_call: TRBJ1-1; v_call: TRBV5-1; clone_size: NA; d_call: TRBD1
cdr3_nt: TGCGCCAGCAGCCGAGGCTCGGACGCCTTCAGCTCCTATAATTCACCCCTCCACTTT; cdr3_aa: CASSRGSDAFSSYNSPLHF; j_call: TRBJ1-6; v_call: TRBV4-1; clone_size: few; d_call: NA
cdr3_nt: TGTGCCAGCGCGTCCCAGGGGTCTACTGGAAACACCATATATTTT; cdr3_aa: CASASQGSTGNTIYF; j_call: TRBJ1-3; v_call: TRBV6-1; clone_size: many; d_call: NA
cdr3_nt: TGTGCCAGCAGCCAACTAGCACATGAGCAGTTCTTC; cdr3_aa: CASSQLAHEQFF; j_call: TRBJ2-1; v_call: TRBV28; clone_size: NA; d_call: NA
cdr3_nt: TGTGCCAGCAGCTTAGCCCCTGGACAGGGAGTGACCCAGTACTTC; cdr3_aa: CASSLAPGQGVTQYF; j_call: TRBJ2-5; v_call: TRBV7-2; clone_size: NA; d_call: TRBD1
cdr3_nt: TGTGCCAGCGGGGACAGGGGAGGCTATGGCTACACCTTC; cdr3_aa: CASGDRGGYGYTF; j_call: TRBJ1-2; v_call: TRBV7-2; clone_size: few; d_call: TRBD1
cdr3_nt: TGTGCCAGCAGAAATTCAAGGACAGGGGCCTATGGCTACACCTTC; cdr3_aa: CASRNSRTGAYGYTF; j_call: TRBJ1-2; v_call: TRBV6-2/TRBV6-3; clone_size: NA; d_call: TRBD1
cdr3_nt: TGCAGTGCTAACCCTAAAGGGCGGCATGGCTACACCTTC; cdr3_aa: CSANPKGRHGYTF; j_call: TRBJ1-2; v_call: TRBV20-1; clone_size: few; d_call: NA
cdr3_nt: TGTGCCAGCAGTTCAAAGCGGTCCTATGGTTTGTCCAATGAGCAGTTCTTC; cdr3_aa: CASSSKRSYGLSNEQFF; j_call: TRBJ2-1; v_call: TRBV27; clone_size: NA; d_call: NA
cdr3_nt: TGTGCCAGCAGCTCGCCGGGACAGATGAATTCACCCCTCCACTTT; cdr3_aa: CASSSPGQMNSPLHF; j_call: TRBJ1-6; v_call: TRBV7-2; clone_size: few; d_call: TRBD1
cdr3_nt: TGTGCCAGCAAAGACAGGGCGTCCTATGGCTACACCTTC; cdr3_aa: CASKDRASYGYTF; j_call: TRBJ1-2; v_call: TRBV7-9; clone_size: NA; d_call: TRBD1
cdr3_nt: TGTGCCACCCAGGGGCAAGAGACCCAGTACTTC; cdr3_aa: CATQGQETQYF; j_call: TRBJ2-5; v_call: TRBV15; clone_size: NA; d_call: NA
cdr3_nt: TGTGCCACCCTTATAAGCGGGAGAGGGCACAATGAGCAGTTCTTC; cdr3_aa: CATLISGRGHNEQFF; j_call: TRBJ2-1; v_call: TRBV6-1; clone_size: NA; d_call: TRBD2